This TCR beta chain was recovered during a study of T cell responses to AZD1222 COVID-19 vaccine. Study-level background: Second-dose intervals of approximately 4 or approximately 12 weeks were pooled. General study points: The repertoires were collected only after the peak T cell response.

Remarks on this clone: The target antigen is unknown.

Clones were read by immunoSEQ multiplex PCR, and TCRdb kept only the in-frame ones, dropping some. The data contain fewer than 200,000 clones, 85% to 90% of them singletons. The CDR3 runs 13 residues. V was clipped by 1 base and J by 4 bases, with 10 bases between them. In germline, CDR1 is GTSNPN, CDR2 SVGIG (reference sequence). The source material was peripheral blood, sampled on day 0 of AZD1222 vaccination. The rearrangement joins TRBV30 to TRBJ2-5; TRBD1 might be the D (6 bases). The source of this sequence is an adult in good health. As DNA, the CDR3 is TGTGCCTGGAGTGAAGGGGGTTTAGAGACCCAGTACTTC. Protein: CAWSEGGLETQYF.